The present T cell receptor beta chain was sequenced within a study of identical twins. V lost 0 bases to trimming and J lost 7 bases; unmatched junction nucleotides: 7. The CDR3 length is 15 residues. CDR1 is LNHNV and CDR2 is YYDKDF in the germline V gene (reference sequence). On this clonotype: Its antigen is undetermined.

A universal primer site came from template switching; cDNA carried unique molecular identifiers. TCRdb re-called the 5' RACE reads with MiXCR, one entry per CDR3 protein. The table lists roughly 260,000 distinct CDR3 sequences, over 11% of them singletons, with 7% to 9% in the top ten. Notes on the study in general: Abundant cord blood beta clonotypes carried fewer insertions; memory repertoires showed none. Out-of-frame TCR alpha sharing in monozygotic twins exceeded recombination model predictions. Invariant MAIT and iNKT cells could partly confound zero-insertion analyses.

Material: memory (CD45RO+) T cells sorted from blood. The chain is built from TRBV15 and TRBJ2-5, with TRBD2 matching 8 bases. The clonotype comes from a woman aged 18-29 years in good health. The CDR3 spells CATSREGTSTGTQYF. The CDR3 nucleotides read TGTGCCACCAGCAGAGAAGGGACTAGTACCGGGACCCAGTACTTC.